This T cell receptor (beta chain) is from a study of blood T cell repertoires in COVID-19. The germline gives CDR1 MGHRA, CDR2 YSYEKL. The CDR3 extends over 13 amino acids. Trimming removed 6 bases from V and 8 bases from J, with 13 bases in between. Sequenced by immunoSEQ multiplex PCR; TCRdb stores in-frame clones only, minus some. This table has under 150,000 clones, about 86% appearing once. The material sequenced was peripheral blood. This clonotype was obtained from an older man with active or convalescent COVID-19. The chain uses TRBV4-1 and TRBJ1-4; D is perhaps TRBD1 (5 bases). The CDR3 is CASSLGTFEKLFF. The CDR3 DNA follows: TGCGCCAGCAGTCTAGGGACTTTCGAAAAACTGTTTTTT.